A selection of T cell receptor beta chains follows, all from one sample in a study of cytomegalovirus exposure and HLA in healthy donors. The data were produced by immunoSEQ multiplex PCR, yet TCRdb's version contains in-frame clones alone and is incomplete. This table holds approximately 170,000 clones, just under 80% found once. Sequenced: PBMCs. These receptors were collected from a woman aged 40 to 50 in good health and CMV-seropositive. CDR3s include the opening cysteine and the closing phenylalanine or tryptophan. D genes are given only for firm matches. Clone size appears in some rows only: once, few, many, or a class for an expanded clone.

CDR3 protein	CDR3 DNA	V gene	CDR3 length	clone size	D gene	J gene
CASSLLKGAGYTF	TGTGCCAGCAGTTTATTGAAGGGGGCTGGCTACACCTTC	TRBV28	13	NA	TRBD1	TRBJ1-2
CASSPRLAAYNEQFF	TGTGCCAGCAGCCCTAGACTAGCGGCATACAATGAGCAGTTCTTC	TRBV27	15	once	TRBD2	TRBJ2-1
CASSDTEGSNQPQHF	TGTGCCAGCAGCGATACAGAGGGCAGCAATCAGCCCCAGCATTTT	TRBV28	15	NA	NA	TRBJ1-5
CASSLLGQHERNTEAFF	TGCGCCAGCAGCTTGTTAGGACAGCATGAGAGGAACACTGAAGCTTTCTTT	TRBV5-1	17	NA	NA	TRBJ1-1
CASSGDRGGENSQYF	TGTGCCAGCAGTGGGGACAGGGGAGGGGAAAACAGTCAGTACTTC	TRBV2	15	NA	TRBD1	TRBJ2-4
CASTRDRAGGETQYF	TGCGCCAGCACCCGGGACAGGGCGGGGGGAGAGACCCAGTACTTC	TRBV5-1	15	NA	NA	TRBJ2-5
CASSQVGVETEAFF	TGTGCCAGCAGCCAAGTAGGAGTAGAGACTGAAGCTTTCTTT	TRBV14	14	NA	NA	TRBJ1-1
CSGSSTEAFF	TGCAGCGGAAGTAGTACTGAAGCTTTCTTT	TRBV29-1	10	few	NA	TRBJ1-1
CASSFGAPGSGNTIYF	TGTGCCAGCAGCTTTGGGGCACCCGGCTCTGGAAACACCATATATTTT	TRBV7-9	16	NA	NA	TRBJ1-3
CASSPRTMNTEAFF	TGCGCCAGCAGCCCACGGACAATGAACACTGAAGCTTTCTTT	TRBV5-1	14	few	NA	TRBJ1-1
CASSPWDTTTGELFF	TGTGCCAGCAGCCCATGGGACACCACTACCGGGGAGCTGTTTTTT	TRBV11-2	15	once	NA	TRBJ2-2
CASSGWQGNMNTEAFF	TGTGCCAGCAGCGGGTGGCAGGGGAACATGAACACTGAAGCTTTCTTT	TRBV9	16	NA	NA	TRBJ1-1
CAIGGLGGNQPQHF	TGTGCCATTGGTGGCTTAGGAGGCAATCAGCCCCAGCATTTT	TRBV10-3	14	NA	NA	TRBJ1-5
CASSPRPRGNYGYTF	TGTGCCAGCAGCCCACGTCCCAGGGGCAACTATGGCTACACCTTC	TRBV9	15	NA	NA	TRBJ1-2
CASSETQGGYSPLHF	TGTGCCAGCAGCGAAACCCAGGGAGGCTATTCACCCCTCCACTTT	TRBV9	15	few	NA	TRBJ1-6
CASSQDPQGAVGYTF	TGCGCCAGCAGCCAAGATCCGCAGGGGGCTGTTGGCTACACCTTC	TRBV4-1	15	NA	TRBD1	TRBJ1-2
CASSPTGGGADTQYF	TGTGCCAGCAGTCCGACCGGCGGAGGTGCAGATACGCAGTATTTT	TRBV6-1	15	NA	NA	TRBJ2-3
CASRIHTGGGDTGELFF	TGTGCCAGCAGGATACACACAGGGGGAGGGGACACCGGGGAGCTGTTTTTT	TRBV28	17	NA	NA	TRBJ2-2
CASSLAGTDALYGYTF	TGTGCCAGCAGCTTAGCAGGGACAGATGCTCTATATGGCTACACCTTC	TRBV7-9	16	NA	TRBD1	TRBJ1-2
CASSLSGPETQYF	TGTGCCAGCAGCCTAAGCGGGCCAGAGACCCAGTACTTC	TRBV7-9	13	NA	NA	TRBJ2-5
CASSLGGTQYF	TGTGCCAGCAGCTTAGGAGGGACCCAGTACTTC	TRBV11-2	11	NA	NA	TRBJ2-5